The rows below give T cell receptor beta chains drawn from one sample of a study of cytomegalovirus exposure and HLA in healthy donors. Only in-frame clones appear in the TCRdb table, and some are missing; sequencing was by immunoSEQ multiplex PCR. The profile covers roughly 70,000 clones, with 94% appearing a single time and approximately 1.5% taken by the ten largest. Sample: PBMCs. These TCRs come from a man aged 18 to 35 in good health and CMV-seropositive. Each CDR3 is given with its conserved first and last residue. The order of the fields is clone size, V gene, J gene, D gene, CDR3 DNA, CDR3 protein. A D gene is named only where the DNA matches it firmly. Size is omitted from some rows. Given values are once, few, many or a class for expanded clones.

clone size: NA
V gene: TRBV9
J gene: TRBJ1-1
D gene: NA
CDR3 DNA: TGTGCCAGCAGCGGTGGGGCTGACACTGAAGCTTTCTTT
CDR3 protein: CASSGGADTEAFF

clone size: NA
V gene: TRBV5-1
J gene: TRBJ1-1
D gene: TRBD1
CDR3 DNA: TGCGCCAGCAGCTTAAGCTTTGGGACAGGGCAAGACACTGAAGCTTTCTTT
CDR3 protein: CASSLSFGTGQDTEAFF

clone size: NA
V gene: TRBV11-3
J gene: TRBJ2-5
D gene: NA
CDR3 DNA: TGTGCCAGCAGCGCCACCGGGACACAAGAGACCCAGTACTTC
CDR3 protein: CASSATGTQETQYF

clone size: NA
V gene: TRBV11-3
J gene: TRBJ2-3
D gene: NA
CDR3 DNA: TGTGCCAGCAGCTCAGGCTCACAGATCTCGGATACGCAGTATTTT
CDR3 protein: CASSSGSQISDTQYF

clone size: NA
V gene: TRBV7-7
J gene: TRBJ1-2
D gene: NA
CDR3 DNA: TGTGCCAGCAGCTCGCCGAGGGCCCCCAGCAATGGCTACACCTTC
CDR3 protein: CASSSPRAPSNGYTF

clone size: NA
V gene: TRBV29-1
J gene: TRBJ2-7
D gene: TRBD1
CDR3 DNA: TGCAGCGTTGAAGATCGGGACAGGGAGATGAACGAGCAGTACTTC
CDR3 protein: CSVEDRDREMNEQYF

clone size: NA
V gene: TRBV27
J gene: TRBJ2-7
D gene: TRBD2
CDR3 DNA: TGTGCCAGCAGTCTAGCTAGCGGGGCGTTCTACGAGCAGTACTTC
CDR3 protein: CASSLASGAFYEQYF

clone size: NA
V gene: TRBV29-1
J gene: TRBJ2-1
D gene: NA
CDR3 DNA: TGCAGCGTTGAGGGCTGGAATGAGCAGTTCTTC
CDR3 protein: CSVEGWNEQFF

clone size: once
V gene: TRBV6-1
J gene: TRBJ2-2
D gene: TRBD1
CDR3 DNA: TGTGCCAGCAGTACTGACAGGGGGCGAGGCGGGGAGCTGTTTTTT
CDR3 protein: CASSTDRGRGGELFF

clone size: NA
V gene: TRBV28
J gene: TRBJ2-7
D gene: NA
CDR3 DNA: TGTGCCAGCTACGAAGGACACGTGAACTACGAGCAGTACTTC
CDR3 protein: CASYEGHVNYEQYF

clone size: NA
V gene: TRBV28
J gene: TRBJ2-3
D gene: TRBD2
CDR3 DNA: TGTGCCAGCAGTTGGGGCACCGGGACTAGCGGATTTTTTACGCAGTATTTT
CDR3 protein: CASSWGTGTSGFFTQYF

clone size: NA
V gene: TRBV7-7
J gene: TRBJ2-1
D gene: NA
CDR3 DNA: TGTGCTAGCAGCCCACCGGGTGGGGAGCAGTTCTTC
CDR3 protein: CASSPPGGEQFF

clone size: NA
V gene: TRBV9
J gene: TRBJ2-2
D gene: TRBD2
CDR3 DNA: TGTGCCAGCAGCGCTCTAGCGGATAACACCGGGGAGCTGTTTTTT
CDR3 protein: CASSALADNTGELFF

clone size: NA
V gene: TRBV7-3
J gene: TRBJ2-5
D gene: NA
CDR3 DNA: TGTGCCAGCAGCTCCAGAGCCGGGGGTCAAGGGACCCAGTACTTC
CDR3 protein: CASSSRAGGQGTQYF

clone size: NA
V gene: TRBV7-9
J gene: TRBJ2-1
D gene: TRBD2
CDR3 DNA: TGTGCCAGCAGCCCTCCTTGGGCGGGAGGACGTGAGCAGTTCTTC
CDR3 protein: CASSPPWAGGREQFF

clone size: NA
V gene: TRBV7-2
J gene: TRBJ1-5
D gene: TRBD1
CDR3 DNA: TGTGCCAGCAGCTTATGGACAGGGGGCAATCAGCCCCAGCATTTT
CDR3 protein: CASSLWTGGNQPQHF

clone size: NA
V gene: TRBV7-9
J gene: TRBJ1-5
D gene: TRBD1
CDR3 DNA: TGTGCCAGCAGCAAGACCGGGACAGGGACTCAGCCCCAGCATTTT
CDR3 protein: CASSKTGTGTQPQHF

clone size: NA
V gene: TRBV11-2
J gene: TRBJ2-1
D gene: NA
CDR3 DNA: TGTGCCAGCAGCTCGGCCCGAGGTGAGCAGTTCTTC
CDR3 protein: CASSSARGEQFF

clone size: NA
V gene: TRBV7-9
J gene: TRBJ1-2
D gene: NA
CDR3 DNA: TGTGCCAGCAGCTTCGTCTCGTCGGGAGCTGGCTACACCTTC
CDR3 protein: CASSFVSSGAGYTF

clone size: NA
V gene: TRBV7-8
J gene: TRBJ2-5
D gene: NA
CDR3 DNA: TGTGCCAGCAGCACGCTTGGCCAGGAGACCCAGTACTTC
CDR3 protein: CASSTLGQETQYF

clone size: NA
V gene: TRBV6-6
J gene: TRBJ2-3
D gene: NA
CDR3 DNA: TGTGCCAGCAGTCCCGTCGGGGGTACGCAGTATTTT
CDR3 protein: CASSPVGGTQYF

clone size: NA
V gene: TRBV10-3
J gene: TRBJ2-3
D gene: NA
CDR3 DNA: TGTGCCATCCTGGCCGGGACATTTAAAAGCACAGATACGCAGTATTTT
CDR3 protein: CAILAGTFKSTDTQYF